The clone carrying this T cell receptor beta chain was counted at least ten times. The antigen remains unidentified. This entry comes from a study of tumor-infiltrating lymphocytes in primary liver carcinoma. Turning to the study itself: Donors had hepatocellular carcinoma or combined HCC and intrahepatic cholangiocarcinoma. Sequencing of the samples generated roughly 3.5 to 7.13 million productive TCRbeta reads, with similar yields across tissue types. Overall study findings and caveats: It was in tumors, not blood, that the top-250-clone fraction was significantly higher (p = 0.039).

With 500 ng total RNA as template and a constant-region primer, TCR beta cDNA was made. Construction of TCR beta libraries relied on three successive nested multiplex PCR rounds employing slightly modified ARM-PCR. A C-beta reverse primer was combined with TRBV1-TRBV30 forward primers in the first two PCR rounds, and each round had 9 to 10 cycles. TCRdb called the multiplex PCR reads again in MiXCR, with one record for every CDR3 protein. The data show 110,000 or so distinct CDR3 sequences, approximately 78% seen once. In germline, CDR1 is SGHRS, CDR2 YFSETQ. The CDR3 is 13 residues long. The V end was cut by 2 bases, the J end by 6 bases, with 11 bases between. The tissue used was unsorted bulk material of 20-30 mg. RNA and DNA were co-extracted from it with the AllPrep DNA/RNA mini kit.

This clonotype was sampled from a man aged 40-55 years with primary liver carcinoma and hepatitis B virus infection. The specimen sequenced was liver tumor tissue from sampling region 3. Subset: tumor region T3, left-lateral pole. The chain employs TRBV5-1 and TRBJ1-2; D is unclear. The CDR3 protein is CASSFDRMNGYTF. The CDR3 DNA reads as TGCGCCAGCAGCTTTGATCGGATGAATGGCTACACCTTC. Combining the CDR3 with reference TRBV5-1 and TRBJ1-2 gives the whole variable domain KAGVTQTPRYLIKTRGQQVTLSCSPISGHRSVSWYQQTPGQGLQFLFEYFSETQRNKGNFPGRFSGRQFSNSRSEMNVSTLELGDSALYLCASSFDRMNGYTFGSGTRLTVV.